The present T cell receptor beta chain was sequenced within a study of neoadjuvant nivolumab and ipilimumab in lung cancer. Across the study: Patients got nivolumab 3 mg/kg on days 1, 15 and 29; combination added ipilimumab 1 mg/kg day 1. Findings and caveats of the study: Higher pretherapy blood TCR richness went with higher resected-tumor richness. TCR richness and clonality were higher in tumors than adjacent uninvolved lung. TCR sequencing covered a small number of samples.

The CDR3 runs to 14 residues. Trimming took off 4 bases at V and 2 bases at J, with 11 bases between the two ends. Germline CDR1 and CDR2: MNHNS and SASEGT. This table comes from immunoSEQ multiplex PCR, and its TCRdb copy is limited to in-frame clones, with some not included. The data show some 29,000 clones, over 80% seen once. This clone was found a few times. No antigen is known for it. The TCR sequence derives from an adult with non-small cell lung cancer. This sample comprised tumor tissue, obtained after neoadjuvant nivolumab, alone or with ipilimumab, at or shortly before surgery. The rearrangement joins TRBV6-1 to TRBJ2-5, with TRBD1 as a possible D gene (5 bases). The CDR3 region is CASSATVAQETQYF. The CDR3 DNA reads TGTGCCAGCAGTGCGACAGTAGCTCAAGAGACCCAGTACTTC.